This T cell receptor (beta chain) was observed in a study of CD8+ T cells in alopecia areata. Overall study context: Dosing with tofacitinib proceeded for 6 to 18 months, followed by 6 months off drug. Study-wide points: Under tofacitinib, fewer expanded CD8+ clones appeared among the top 100 scalp clones. In lesional scalp, particularly from alopecia totalis/universalis, clonality was higher than in normal scalp.

RNA extraction and reverse transcription yielded cDNA as sequencing template. The repertoire was sequenced with immunoSEQ multiplex PCR; TCRdb's copy has only in-frame clones and lacks some. The sample shows over 150,000 clones, about 48% of them seen only once. Between the trimmed V and J ends, which lost 0 bases and 1 base, there was a span of 7 bases. CDR3 length: 14 amino acids. Germline values: CDR1 SGDLS, CDR2 YYNGEE. Treatment of the sample: oral pan-JAK inhibitor, 5-10 mg twice daily. Turning to this clone: Antigen: not known.

This material consisted of CD8+ T cells sorted from blood, taken at week 24, from a patient treated with tofacitinib. This sequence originates from a human donor with alopecia areata. V usage is TRBV9 and J usage is TRBJ1-1; D gene ambiguous. CDR3 nucleotides: TGTGCCAGCAGCGTAGGGATCCAGAACACTGAAGCTTTCTTT. Amino acid sequence: CASSVGIQNTEAFF.